This TCR beta chain was recorded in a study of blood T cell repertoires in COVID-19. About the study: T cells, B-cell-depleted T cells, or PBMCs provided the cDNA or gDNA that served as material.

Enrollment of patients from Seattle took place during active infection, with longitudinal follow-up. In the original analysis: Reference gene primers were amplified, and this amplification served to estimate nucleated cell counts. The method was immunoSEQ multiplex PCR; TCRdb's version includes in-frame clones alone and lacks a portion of them. Clonal size and the V and J genes are those of that table, whereas D and trimming came from the DNA. The sample records fewer than 250,000 clones, 80% to 95% being singletons. This TCR was sampled from a young man with COVID-19, enrolled during active disease. The sequencing sample was made of peripheral blood.

CDR3 loop: CASIPPGQGAYNEQFF. The CDR3 nucleotides read TGCGCCAGCATCCCACCGGGACAGGGGGCCTACAATGAGCAGTTCTTC. This chain joins TRBV5-1 and TRBJ2-1; TRBD1 matches at 11 bases. CDR1 and CDR2 (germline): SGHRS, YFSETQ. V lost 6 bases to trimming and J lost 2 bases; unmatched junction nucleotides: 7. The CDR3 extends over 16 amino acids.